One T cell receptor beta chain is described in this entry. Its antigen is currently unknown. This sample is part of a study of cytomegalovirus exposure and HLA in healthy donors. Primers: 60 Vbeta forward and 13 Jbeta reverse. Authors' processing steps: The count from a later analysis was tens of millions of unique TCR beta chains, some 12 million of them shared. Only in-frame clones appear in the TCRdb table, and some are missing; sequencing was by immunoSEQ multiplex PCR. V, J and clone size derive from that table, while D and trimming were established from the DNA sequence. The sample is made up of 75,000 to 95,000 clones, and the top ten hold 1.3% to 1.5% of it. The study, taken as a whole, reports: In a later analysis, donors in an Asian-associated ancestry cluster reportedly had fewer N-insertions in productive TCRs than the cohort mean. It was shown in a later analysis that HLA-associated TCR beta chains were more clonally expanded than other, equally common chains.

The germline gives CDR1 GTSNPN, CDR2 SVGIG (reference sequence). This CDR3 contains 13 residues. J gave up 5 bases and V 3 bases, and 2 bases lay outside the gene matches. Material for sequencing was PBMCs. The receptor's source is a woman aged 55-69 years in good health and CMV-seronegative. The chain is built from TRBV30 and TRBJ2-5; 11 bases match TRBD2. The CDR3 is CAWRLAGVETQYF. In DNA, the CDR3 is TGTGCCTGGAGACTAGCGGGAGTTGAGACCCAGTACTTC.